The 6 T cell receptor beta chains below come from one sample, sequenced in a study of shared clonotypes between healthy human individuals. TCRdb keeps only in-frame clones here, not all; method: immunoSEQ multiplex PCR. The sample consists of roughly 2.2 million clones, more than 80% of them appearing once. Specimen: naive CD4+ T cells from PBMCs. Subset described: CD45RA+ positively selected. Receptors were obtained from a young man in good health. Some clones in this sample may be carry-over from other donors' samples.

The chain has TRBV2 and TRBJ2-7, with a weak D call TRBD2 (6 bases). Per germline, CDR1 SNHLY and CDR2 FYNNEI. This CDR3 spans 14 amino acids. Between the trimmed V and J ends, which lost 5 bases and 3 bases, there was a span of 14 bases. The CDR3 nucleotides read TGTGCCAGCAGTCCCCTGGTGGGGGGCTACGAGCAGTACTTC. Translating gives CASSPLVGGYEQYF.

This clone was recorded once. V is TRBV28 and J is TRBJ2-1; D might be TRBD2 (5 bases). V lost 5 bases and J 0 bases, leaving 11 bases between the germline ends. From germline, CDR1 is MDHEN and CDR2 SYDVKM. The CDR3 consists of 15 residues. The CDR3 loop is CASSPWESSYNEQFF. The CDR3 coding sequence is TGTGCCAGCAGTCCCTGGGAGAGCTCCTACAATGAGCAGTTCTTC.

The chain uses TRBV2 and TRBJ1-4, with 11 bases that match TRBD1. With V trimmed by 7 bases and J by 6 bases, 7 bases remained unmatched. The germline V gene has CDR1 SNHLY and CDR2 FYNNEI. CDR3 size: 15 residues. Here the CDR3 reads CASKKRGQGDEKLFF. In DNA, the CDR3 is TGTGCCAGCAAAAAAAGGGGACAGGGGGATGAAAAACTGTTTTTT.

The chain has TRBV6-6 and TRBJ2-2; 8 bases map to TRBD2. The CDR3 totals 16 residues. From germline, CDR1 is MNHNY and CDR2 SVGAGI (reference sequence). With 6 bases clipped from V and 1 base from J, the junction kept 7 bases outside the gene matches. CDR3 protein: CASSPTGTRNTGELFF. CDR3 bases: TGTGCCAGCAGCCCCACCGGGACTAGGAACACCGGGGAGCTGTTTTTT.

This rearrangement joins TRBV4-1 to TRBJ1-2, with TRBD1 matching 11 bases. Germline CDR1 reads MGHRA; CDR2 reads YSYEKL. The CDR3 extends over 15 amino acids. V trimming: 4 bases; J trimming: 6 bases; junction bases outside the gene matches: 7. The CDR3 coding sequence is TGCGCCAGCAGCCCTGGGACAGGGGGTGGGCATGGCTACACCTTC. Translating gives CASSPGTGGGHGYTF.

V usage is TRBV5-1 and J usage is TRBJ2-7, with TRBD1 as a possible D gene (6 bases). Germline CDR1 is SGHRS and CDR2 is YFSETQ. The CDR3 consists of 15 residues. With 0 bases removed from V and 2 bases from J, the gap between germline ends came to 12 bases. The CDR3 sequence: CASSLAAGQTYEQYF. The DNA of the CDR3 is TGCGCCAGCAGCTTGGCCGCTGGACAGACCTACGAGCAGTACTTC.